This TCR beta chain was recovered during a study of T-cell memory formation after mild COVID-19 (dated by TCRdb to the early 2020s). Study-level background: TCR sequence clusters from the two donors were largely donor specific. Two young, previously healthy adult volunteers made up the cohort, one male and one female. In two donors, T-cell clones that expanded and contracted after mild COVID-19 were followed by sequencing TCRalpha and TCRbeta repertoires longitudinally.

Ficoll-Paque density gradient centrifugation was used to isolate PBMCs. The run used an Illumina NovaSeq 6000. Using 5'RACE with constant-segment primers, TCRalpha and TCRbeta cDNA libraries were constructed, with sample barcodes and unique molecular identifiers added in the process. Trizol reagent was used to extract RNA from every sample. Libraries were amplified in two PCR steps, with a second sample barcode and Illumina TruSeq adapters added in the second step. Sequencing of libraries was performed on an Illumina NovaSeq with 2 x 150 bp paired-end reads. Per the authors' processing: Demultiplexing of reads and collapsing into UMI-guided consensus sequences were performed with migec v1.2.7. With mixcr v2.1.11, UMI consensuses were aligned to TRA and TRB V and J templates and assembled into clonotypes. Expanded or contracted clonotypes were those called significant by both edgeR and NoisET, with noise models trained on biological replicates. For edgeR calls, a false discovery rate-adjusted p below 0.01 and a log2 fold-change threshold of 1 were applied. As an exploratory analysis of dynamics, max-normalized trajectories of the 1000 most abundant clonotypes were examined with PCA combined with hierarchical clustering. Separately sequenced CD4+ and CD8+ repertoires were used to assign the CD4 or CD8 phenotype of responding clones. In-frame beta chains were kept once TCRdb had trimmed the public reads at Q25 with fastp and called clones with MiXCR. Rows are combined by CDR3 protein, so each entry shows the most common genes and DNA. These V and J calls derive from TCRdb rather than the authors' analysis. Present in this sample are about 130,000 distinct CDR3 sequences, 5% to 6.5% of which were seen just once. Roughly 2.2% of the sample is in the top ten clones.

What the study reported, not specific to this receptor: The detection of some responding clones in pre-infection memory suggests that pre-existing cross-reactive memory T cells joined the SARS-CoV-2 response. Only a couple of mild cases were covered by the study, and larger cohorts that include severe cases with pre-infection samples were considered necessary. SARS-CoV-2 specificity was not confirmed for the second-wave clones peaking on day 37. From day 15 to 85, contracting clones showed balanced CD4/CD8 phenotypes, whereas a second wave of clones that expanded from day 15 to 37 leaned towards CD4+. Contracting CD4+ clones were found mainly in CM and EM memory subsets, while CD8+ clones were enriched in EMRA.

Comment on this clonotype: There is no known antigen for this receptor. It has no much larger one-base neighbor in the sample; base qualities were not kept.

The sequence came from an adult woman who had mild COVID-19 (a few samples of this study predate the infection). The sample titles of this study are shuffled in the database, so cell type and time point are left out; the donor was told from shared clones. Sample: PBMCs or a T cell subset sorted from them (not recorded which).

In nucleotides, the sequence is TGTGCCAGCAGTCGGACCACGGGTACGCAGTATTTT. Its coded protein is CASSRTTGTQYF. This receptor chain uses TRBV2 and TRBJ2-3; the D gene cannot be resolved reliably. Taken from cysteine to phenylalanine, the CDR3 has 12 residues. The sequence is cut down to CDR3 DNA, 36 bases in frame from base 1. CDR1 and CDR2, per the germline V gene, are SNHLY and FYNNEI. V is pared back by 5 bases and J by 8 bases, with 11 bases lying between the germline termini.